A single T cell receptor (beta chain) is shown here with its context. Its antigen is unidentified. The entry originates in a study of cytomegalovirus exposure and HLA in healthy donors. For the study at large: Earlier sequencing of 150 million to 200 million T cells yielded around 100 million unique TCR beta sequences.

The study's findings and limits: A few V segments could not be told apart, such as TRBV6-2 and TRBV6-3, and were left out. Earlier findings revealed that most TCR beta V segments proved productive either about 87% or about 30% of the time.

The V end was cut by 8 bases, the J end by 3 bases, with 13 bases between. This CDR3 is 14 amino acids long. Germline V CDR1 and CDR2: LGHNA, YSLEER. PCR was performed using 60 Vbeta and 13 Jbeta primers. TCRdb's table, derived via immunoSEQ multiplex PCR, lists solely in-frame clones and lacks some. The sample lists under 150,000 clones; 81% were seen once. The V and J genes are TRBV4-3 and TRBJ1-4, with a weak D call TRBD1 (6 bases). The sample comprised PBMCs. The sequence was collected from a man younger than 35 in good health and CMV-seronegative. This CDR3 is CASRRQGSNEKLFF. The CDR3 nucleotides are TGCGCCAGCCGCCGGCAGGGGTCTAATGAAAAACTGTTTTTT.